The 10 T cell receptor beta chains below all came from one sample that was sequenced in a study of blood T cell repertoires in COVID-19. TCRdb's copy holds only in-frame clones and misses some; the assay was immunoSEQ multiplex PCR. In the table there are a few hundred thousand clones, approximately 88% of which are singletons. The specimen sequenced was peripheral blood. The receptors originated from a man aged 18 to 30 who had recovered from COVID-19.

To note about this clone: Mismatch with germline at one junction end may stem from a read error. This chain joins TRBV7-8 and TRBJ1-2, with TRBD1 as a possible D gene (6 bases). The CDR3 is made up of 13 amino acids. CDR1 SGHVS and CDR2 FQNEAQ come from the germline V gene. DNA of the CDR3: TGTGCCAGCAGCTCGCGGGAGGGGGGCATAACCCTCTTC. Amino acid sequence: CASSSREGGITLF.

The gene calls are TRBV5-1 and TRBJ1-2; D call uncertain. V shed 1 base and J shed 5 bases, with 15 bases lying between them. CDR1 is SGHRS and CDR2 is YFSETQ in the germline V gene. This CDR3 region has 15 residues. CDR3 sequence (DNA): TGCGCCAGCAGCTTGAGTACGGGGTCGGGGTATGGCTACACCTTC. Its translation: CASSLSTGSGYGYTF.

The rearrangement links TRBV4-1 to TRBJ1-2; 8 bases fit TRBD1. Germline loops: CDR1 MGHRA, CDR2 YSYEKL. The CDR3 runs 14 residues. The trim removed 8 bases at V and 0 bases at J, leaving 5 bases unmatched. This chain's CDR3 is CASGRTGPNYGYTF. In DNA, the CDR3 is TGCGCCAGCGGAAGGACAGGGCCTAACTATGGCTACACCTTC.

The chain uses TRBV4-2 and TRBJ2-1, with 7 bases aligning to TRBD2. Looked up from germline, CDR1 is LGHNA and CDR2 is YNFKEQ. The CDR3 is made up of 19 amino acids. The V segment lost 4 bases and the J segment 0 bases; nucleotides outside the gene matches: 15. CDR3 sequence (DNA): TGTGCCAGCAGCCGAGCGGGAAAAACACGCCAGGGCTCCTACAATGAGCAGTTCTTC. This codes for CASSRAGKTRQGSYNEQFF.

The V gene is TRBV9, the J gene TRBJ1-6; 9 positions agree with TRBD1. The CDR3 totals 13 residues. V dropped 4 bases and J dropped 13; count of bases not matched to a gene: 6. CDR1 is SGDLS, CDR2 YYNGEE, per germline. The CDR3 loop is CASSPRDRDPLHF. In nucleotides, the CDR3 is TGTGCCAGCAGCCCCCGGGACAGGGATCCCCTCCACTTT. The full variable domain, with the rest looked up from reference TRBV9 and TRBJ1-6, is DSGVTQTPKHLITATGQRVTLRCSPRSGDLSVYWYQQSLDQGLQFLIQYYNGEERAKGNILERFSAQQFPDLHSELNLSSLELGDSALYFCASSPRDRDPLHFGNGTRLTVT.

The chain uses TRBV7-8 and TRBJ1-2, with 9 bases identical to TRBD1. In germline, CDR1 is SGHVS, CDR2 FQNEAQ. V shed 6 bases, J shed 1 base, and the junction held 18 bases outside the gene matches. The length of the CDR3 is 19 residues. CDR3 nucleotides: TGTGCCAGCAGTATAAACCAAGAATTAAGACAGGGGGATAACTATGGCTACACCTTC. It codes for CASSINQELRQGDNYGYTF.

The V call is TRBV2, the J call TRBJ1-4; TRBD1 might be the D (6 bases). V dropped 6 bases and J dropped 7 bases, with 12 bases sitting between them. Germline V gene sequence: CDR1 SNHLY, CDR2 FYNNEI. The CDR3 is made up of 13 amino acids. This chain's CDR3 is CASSSGESEKLFF. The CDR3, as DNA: TGTGCCAGCAGCTCAGGGGAAAGTGAAAAACTGTTTTTT.

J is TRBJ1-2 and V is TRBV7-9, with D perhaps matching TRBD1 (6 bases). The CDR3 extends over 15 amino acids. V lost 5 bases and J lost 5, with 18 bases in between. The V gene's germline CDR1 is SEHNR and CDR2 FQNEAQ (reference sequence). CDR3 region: CASSPTMVQGYGYTF. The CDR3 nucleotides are TGTGCCAGCAGCCCGACAATGGTACAGGGATATGGCTACACCTTC.

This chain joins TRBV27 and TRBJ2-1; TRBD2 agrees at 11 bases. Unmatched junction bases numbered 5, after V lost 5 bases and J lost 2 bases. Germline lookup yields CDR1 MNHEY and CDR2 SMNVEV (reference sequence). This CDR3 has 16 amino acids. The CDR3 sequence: CASSPTSGRTYNEQFF. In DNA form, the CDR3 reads TGTGCCAGCAGTCCAACTAGCGGGAGAACCTACAATGAGCAGTTCTTC.

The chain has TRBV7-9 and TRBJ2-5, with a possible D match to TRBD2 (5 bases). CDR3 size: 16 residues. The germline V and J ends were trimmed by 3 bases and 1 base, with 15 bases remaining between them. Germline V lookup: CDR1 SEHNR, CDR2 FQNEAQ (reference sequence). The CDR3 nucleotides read TGTGCCAGCAGCTTCGTGGCGGGTTGGATCCAAGAGACCCAGTACTTC. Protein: CASSFVAGWIQETQYF.